This T cell receptor beta chain was recovered during a study of control samples from healthy donors and cancer patients. Trimming took 6 bases from V and 2 from J, leaving 16 bases between them. Germline loops: CDR1 KGHSH, CDR2 LQKENI. The CDR3 spans 15 residues. Clones were read by immunoSEQ multiplex PCR, and TCRdb kept only the in-frame ones, dropping some. The sample contains 79,000 or so clones, around 90% of which appear only once. The V gene is TRBV18, the J gene TRBJ2-5, with D perhaps TRBD2 (7 bases). The sample comprised PBMCs. The receptor was isolated from a woman aged 45-60 years with colorectal cancer. The DNA of the CDR3 is TGTGCCAGCTCCCCCTTGGGGGGGGCTCAAGAGACCCAGTACTTC. Amino acid sequence: CASSPLGGAQETQYF.